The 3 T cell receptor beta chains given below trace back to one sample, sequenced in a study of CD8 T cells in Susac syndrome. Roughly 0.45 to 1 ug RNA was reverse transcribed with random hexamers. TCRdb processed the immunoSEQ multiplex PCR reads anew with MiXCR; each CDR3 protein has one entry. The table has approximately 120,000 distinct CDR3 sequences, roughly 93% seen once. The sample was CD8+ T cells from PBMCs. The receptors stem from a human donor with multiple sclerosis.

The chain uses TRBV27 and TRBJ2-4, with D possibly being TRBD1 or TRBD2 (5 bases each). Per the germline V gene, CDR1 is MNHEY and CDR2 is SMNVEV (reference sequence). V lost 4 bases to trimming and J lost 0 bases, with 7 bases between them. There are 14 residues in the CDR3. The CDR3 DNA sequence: TGTGCCAGCAGTTCGAGGGGAGCCAAAAACATTCAGTACTTC. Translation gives CASSSRGAKNIQYF.

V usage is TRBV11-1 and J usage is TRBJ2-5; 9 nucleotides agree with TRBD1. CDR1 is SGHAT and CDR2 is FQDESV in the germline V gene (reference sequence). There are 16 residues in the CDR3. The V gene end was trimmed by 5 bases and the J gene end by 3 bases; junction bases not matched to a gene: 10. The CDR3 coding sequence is TGTGCCAGCAGCGCCTTCGGGACAGGGTACGAAGAGACCCAGTACTTC. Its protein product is CASSAFGTGYEETQYF.

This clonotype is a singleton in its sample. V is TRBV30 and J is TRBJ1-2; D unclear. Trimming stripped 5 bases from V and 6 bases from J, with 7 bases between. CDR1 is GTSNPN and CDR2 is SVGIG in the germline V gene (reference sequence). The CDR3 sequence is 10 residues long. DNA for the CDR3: TGTGCCTGGGACTTAGATGGCTACACCTTC. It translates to CAWDLDGYTF.